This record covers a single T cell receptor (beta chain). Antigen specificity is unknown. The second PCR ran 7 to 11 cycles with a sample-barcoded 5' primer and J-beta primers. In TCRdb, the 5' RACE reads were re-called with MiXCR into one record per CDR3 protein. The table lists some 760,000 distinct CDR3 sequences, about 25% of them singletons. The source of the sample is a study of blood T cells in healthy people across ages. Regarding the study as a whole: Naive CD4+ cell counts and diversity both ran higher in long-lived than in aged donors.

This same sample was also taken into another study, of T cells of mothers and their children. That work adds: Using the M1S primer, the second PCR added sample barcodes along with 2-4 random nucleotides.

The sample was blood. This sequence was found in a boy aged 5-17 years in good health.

The CDR3 sequence: CSVEQGGATEAFF. CDR3 DNA sequence: TGCAGCGTTGAACAGGGGGGAGCCACTGAAGCTTTCTTT. The chain recombines TRBV29-1 with TRBJ1-1; 7 bases are shared with TRBD1. V lost 2 bases to trimming and J lost 4 bases; unmatched junction nucleotides: 4. The CDR3 length is 13 residues. Germline-derived CDR1 and CDR2 are SQVTM and ANQGSEA.